The 24 T cell receptor beta chains presented below share a single source sample, sequenced in a study of Ad26.COV2.S vaccination and SARS-CoV-2 variants. Treatment given: over 15 received Ad26.COV2.S at low or high dose, single or two shots; about 5 received placebo; per-sample allocation not given. Day 63 after the first vaccine or placebo injection was the time point for sampling. Sequencing was performed with immunoSEQ multiplex PCR; in TCRdb, only in-frame clones are kept and a portion is missing. The sample carries 500,000 or so clones, around 85% recorded once. The material was peripheral blood, obtained in a trial of Ad26.COV2.S vaccine versus placebo. The receptor set was obtained from a person aged 18 to 65 who received the Ad26.COV2.S COVID-19 vaccine or a placebo.

This chain links TRBV5-1 with TRBJ2-3, with TRBD2 matching over 8 bases. Losses at the gene ends were 5 bases for V and 15 bases for J; bases not matched to a gene: 11. The length of the CDR3 is 12 residues. From germline, CDR1 is SGHRS and CDR2 YFSETQ. The CDR3 DNA follows: TGCGCCAGCAGTCCCTTAGCGGGACTCAAATATTTT. It is translated as CASSPLAGLKYF.

J is TRBJ1-2 and V is TRBV24-1, with 7 bases lining up with TRBD1. The CDR3 runs to 13 residues. V shed 5 bases, J shed 8 bases, and the junction held 7 bases outside the gene matches. CDR1 KGHDR and CDR2 SFDVKD come from the germline V gene. CDR3 in amino acids: CATSGPTGNGYTF. CDR3 bases: TGTGCCACCAGTGGCCCGACAGGGAACGGCTACACCTTC.

This clone was picked up one time. The same CDR3 can be traced to other DNA sequences in this sample. The rearrangement links TRBV7-3 to TRBJ2-1, with 11 bases matching TRBD2. From germline, CDR1 is SGHTA and CDR2 FQGTGA. The V and J ends lost 5 bases and 6 bases, in that order; junction bases with no gene match: 6. This CDR3 has 15 amino acids. The CDR3 region is CASSLGLAGLNEQFF. The CDR3 DNA reads TGTGCCAGCAGCCTAGGACTAGCGGGCCTCAATGAGCAGTTCTTC.

The rearrangement joins TRBV19 to TRBJ2-2, with 9 bases identical to TRBD2. The V segment lost 5 bases and the J segment 7 bases; nucleotides outside the gene matches: 8. CDR3 length equals 15 residues. Germline CDR1 LNHDA, CDR2 SQIVND (reference sequence). CDR3 in amino acids: CASSRAGGPYGELFF. In DNA form, the CDR3 reads TGTGCCAGTAGTCGGGCGGGAGGGCCTTACGGGGAGCTGTTTTTT.

The chain employs TRBV23-1 and TRBJ1-1, with D unresolved. TRBV23-1 is placed among ORFs of uncertain function. Deletions cut 2 bases from V and 3 bases from J, with 19 bases between. This CDR3 region has 17 residues. The CDR3 protein is CASSQRVLPLPYTEAFF. The CDR3 DNA follows: TGCGCCAGCAGTCAAAGGGTTCTGCCGCTCCCTTACACTGAAGCTTTCTTT.

This sequence joins TRBV18 and TRBJ2-5; D is possibly TRBD1 (5 bases). The CDR3 totals 14 residues. Trimming shortened V by 0 bases and J by 5 bases, and 10 bases separated the two germline ends. The germline V gene encodes CDR1 KGHSH and CDR2 LQKENI. The CDR3 sequence is CASSPPPGRETQYF. Here the CDR3 DNA reads TGTGCCAGCTCACCACCCCCAGGGCGCGAGACCCAGTACTTC.

The gene calls are TRBV24-1 and TRBJ1-2, with D possibly matching TRBD1 (5 bases). The V gene lost 3 bases and the J gene lost 5 bases, with 9 bases spanning the gap. This CDR3 spans 13 amino acids. Germline V lookup: CDR1 KGHDR, CDR2 SFDVKD. The CDR3, as DNA: TGTGCCACCAGTGATATCGACAGTTATGGCTACACCTTC. Protein product: CATSDIDSYGYTF.

This clone was counted once. The V call is TRBV18, the J call TRBJ2-4; D tentatively fits TRBD1 or TRBD2 (6 bases each). Looked up from germline, CDR1 is KGHSH and CDR2 is LQKENI. Trimming left V 3 bases short and J 8 bases short, with 20 bases between. This CDR3 has 16 residues. CDR3 region: CASSPRGQRRGDIQYF. The CDR3 region has the DNA TGTGCCAGCTCACCTCGTGGGCAGAGGAGGGGGGACATTCAGTACTTC.

CDR3 region: CASRLGRLMETQYF. The DNA for the CDR3 is TGTGCCAGCAGACTGGGGCGCCTGATGGAGACCCAGTACTTC. The chain has TRBV2 and TRBJ2-7; D might be TRBD1 (5 bases). The DNA end is a closer match to TRBJ2-5, so the J assignment may be wrong. The CDR3 is made up of 14 amino acids. CDR1 is SNHLY and CDR2 is FYNNEI in the germline V gene.

The chain is built from TRBV27 and TRBJ2-5; D is unresolved. Germline V gives CDR1 MNHEY, CDR2 SMNVEV (reference sequence). CDR3 length: 11 amino acids. V was trimmed by 7 bases and J by 5 bases, leaving 8 bases between them. CDR3 region: CASNFGETQYF. CDR3 in DNA: TGTGCCAGCAACTTCGGGGAGACCCAGTACTTC.

The chain has TRBV4-2 and TRBJ2-7, with unresolved D. Per the germline V gene, CDR1 is LGHNA and CDR2 is YNFKEQ. V lost 0 bases, J lost 1 base, and 7 bases lay in between. The CDR3 runs to 14 residues. The CDR3, as DNA: TGTGCCAGCAGCCAAGAGGTTACATCCTACGAGCAGTACTTC. It codes for CASSQEVTSYEQYF.

The V call is TRBV27, the J call TRBJ1-6; D might be TRBD1 (5 bases). Trimming removed 8 bases from V and 7 bases from J, with 15 bases in between. Per germline, CDR1 MNHEY and CDR2 SMNVEV (reference sequence). The CDR3 consists of 14 residues. CDR3 residues: CASGYGTENSPLHF. DNA of the CDR3: TGTGCCAGCGGCTACGGGACGGAGAATTCACCCCTCCACTTT.

The gene calls are TRBV6-1 and TRBJ1-1; TRBD1 aligns across 8 bases. The V gene's germline CDR1 is MNHNS and CDR2 SASEGT. The CDR3 consists of 16 residues. Germline trimming cut 3 bases from V and 0 bases from J; bases unmatched to any gene: 6. CDR3 in DNA: TGTGCCAGCAGTGACGGGACAGGCAACCTGAACACTGAAGCTTTCTTT. Its protein is CASSDGTGNLNTEAFF.

V gene TRBV9 combines with J gene TRBJ2-1; 8 nucleotides align to TRBD2. The length of the CDR3 is 16 residues. The ends lost 0 bases at V and 3 bases at J; junction bases unmatched: 5. Germline loops: CDR1 SGDLS, CDR2 YYNGEE. The CDR3 DNA reads as TGTGCCAGCAGCGTAGCGGTGACTAGCGTCTACAATGAGCAGTTCTTC. Protein sequence: CASSVAVTSVYNEQFF.

This chain connects TRBV11-2 to TRBJ2-1, with TRBD2 matching over 8 bases. V lost 4 bases and J lost 6; bases outside the gene matches: 14. Germline V CDR1 and CDR2: SGHAT, FQNNGV. This CDR3 spans 17 amino acids. CDR3 residues: CASSSNTIAGPRNEQFF. CDR3 bases: TGTGCCAGCAGCTCGAACACGATAGCGGGGCCCCGCAATGAGCAGTTCTTC.

The chain recombines TRBV4-3 with TRBJ2-5; D possibly corresponds to TRBD2 (5 bases). The ends were cut back, 3 bases at V and 5 bases at J, with 16 bases in the middle. The CDR3 is 15 residues long. CDR1 and CDR2 (germline): LGHNA, YSLEER. The CDR3 DNA is TGCGCCAGCAGCCAGAGGGTGCTGGCTGGGGAGACCCAGTACTTC. Protein sequence: CASSQRVLAGETQYF.

The chain recombines TRBV3-1 (or the pseudogene TRBV3-2) with TRBJ1-2; 8 nucleotides line up with TRBD1. Unmatched junction bases numbered 5, after V lost 4 bases and J lost 1 base. The CDR3 runs 15 residues. From germline, CDR1 is LGHDT and CDR2 YNNKEL (reference sequence). The CDR3 spells CASSLRDRLNYGYTF. As DNA, the CDR3 is TGTGCCAGCAGCCTCCGGGACAGGCTTAACTATGGCTACACCTTC.

The chain joins TRBV5-4 to TRBJ2-7, with 10 bases that match TRBD1. The junction had 12 bases not matched to a gene; V was cut back by 0 bases and J by 3 bases. The CDR3 runs to 18 residues. The germline gives CDR1 SGHNT, CDR2 YYREEE (reference sequence). The CDR3 coding sequence is TGTGCCAGCAGCTTGGGGGCCCCGGGACAGGGGTCGCGCTACGAGCAGTACTTC. This encodes CASSLGAPGQGSRYEQYF.

This clone has just a few counts. The CDR3 spells CASSTGTGGYNEQFF. The DNA for the CDR3 is TGTGCCAGTAGTACCGGGACAGGTGGGTACAATGAGCAGTTCTTC. The chain employs TRBV19 and TRBJ2-1; 8 positions match TRBD1. The length of the CDR3 is 15 residues. The junction had 6 bases not matched to a gene; V was cut back by 4 bases and J by 4 bases. Germline V gene sequence: CDR1 LNHDA, CDR2 SQIVND (reference sequence).

This chain uses TRBV18 with TRBJ2-7; D may match TRBD1 or TRBD2 (5 bases each). This CDR3 comprises 14 residues. The germline V gene encodes CDR1 KGHSH and CDR2 LQKENI. Trimming took off 5 bases at V and 4 bases at J, with 15 bases between the two ends. CDR3 bases: TGTGCCAGCTCATCCGGGACCACCAAGTACGAGCAGTACTTC. This translates into CASSSGTTKYEQYF.

The V gene is TRBV15, the J gene TRBJ2-2; no clear D. The CDR3 contains 14 residues. Trimming pared 5 bases from V and 4 bases from J, leaving 11 bases between. Germline V gives CDR1 LNHNV, CDR2 YYDKDF (reference sequence). CDR3 bases: TGTGCCACCAGCGTCCGACATACCACCGGGGAGCTGTTTTTT. This encodes CATSVRHTTGELFF.

The chain couples TRBV7-2 to TRBJ1-6; no definite D call. V lost 2 bases and J 9 bases, leaving 8 bases between the germline ends. This CDR3 is built from 13 residues. CDR1 is SGHTA and CDR2 is FQGNSA in the germline V gene. This CDR3 reads CASSLRQASPLHF. For the CDR3, the DNA is TGTGCCAGCAGCTTAAGACAAGCTTCACCCCTCCACTTT.

This chain joins TRBV19 and TRBJ2-6, with a tentative D call TRBD2 (6 bases). The CDR3 contains 15 residues. Germline CDR1 LNHDA, CDR2 SQIVND (reference sequence). Trimming removed 7 bases from V and 11 bases from J, with 21 bases in between. CDR3 protein: CASTYPGGKGDVLTF. CDR3 nucleotide sequence: TGTGCCAGTACCTACCCCGGAGGGAAGGGAGACGTCCTGACTTTC. The full variable domain, in which reference TRBV19 and TRBJ2-6 provide the parts outside the CDR3, is DGGITQSPKYLFRKEGQNVTLSCEQNLNHDAMYWYRQDPGQGLRLIYYSQIVNDFQKGDIAEGYSVSREKKESFPLTVTSAQKNPTAFYLCASTYPGGKGDVLTFGAGSRLTVL.

This clone was seen a few times. The V gene is TRBV6-1, the J gene TRBJ2-7; D assignment may be TRBD1 or TRBD2 (6 bases each). The CDR3 length is 15 residues. Trimming removed 2 bases from V and 7 bases from J, with 18 bases in between. The germline CDR1 and CDR2 sequences are MNHNS and SASEGT. CDR3 sequence reads: CASSEWGVGGSEQYF. Written as DNA, the CDR3 is TGTGCCAGCAGTGAATGGGGAGTGGGGGGCAGTGAGCAGTACTTC.